These 8 T cell receptor beta chains came from one sample sequenced in a study of T cells in Graves' hyperthyroidism and ophthalmopathy. Amplification targeted TCR beta CDR3 regions from RNA transcripts. HTBI primers were employed in a first-round RT-PCR of the TCR CDR3. TCRdb processed the multiplex PCR reads anew with MiXCR; each CDR3 protein has one entry. This repertoire shows approximately 400,000 distinct CDR3 sequences, over 12% found once; its top ten account for approximately 29%. Sequences were obtained from blood. The receptor source for this set is a man aged 50 or older with Graves' ophthalmopathy.

This clonotype was counted at least ten times. The DNA of the CDR3 is TGCAGTGCAATTCCACAGGGTGGTGAGCAGTTCTTC. Translation: CSAIPQGGEQFF. This chain joins TRBV20-1 and TRBJ2-1, with D possibly matching TRBD1 (6 bases). Germline V CDR1 and CDR2: DFQATT, SNEGSKA (reference sequence). The CDR3 extends over 12 amino acids. Trimming stripped 6 bases from V and 9 bases from J, with 15 bases between.

This clonotype appeared a few times. The chain combines TRBV12-5 with TRBJ1-5; possibly TRBD1 for D (5 bases). Looked up from germline, CDR1 is LGHNT and CDR2 is FRNRAP. The CDR3 is made up of 16 amino acids. V was shortened by 0 bases and J by 3 bases, with 12 bases between the two germline ends. CDR3 sequence (DNA): TGTGCTAGTGGTTTGGTTCAGGGAGTAAACAATCAGCCCCAGCATTTT. Protein product: CASGLVQGVNNQPQHF.

This chain links TRBV5-1 with TRBJ2-2; no reliable D call. The CDR3 totals 14 residues. The germline V gene has CDR1 SGHRS and CDR2 YFSETQ. V dropped 0 bases and J dropped 6 bases, with 9 bases sitting between them. CDR3 in amino acids: CASSLDGRAGELFF. The CDR3 nucleotides are TGCGCCAGCAGCTTGGACGGTAGGGCCGGGGAGCTGTTTTTT.

The rearrangement joins TRBV13 to TRBJ2-1; D is uncertain. This CDR3 region has 14 residues. The V gene lost 5 bases and the J gene lost 7 bases, with 15 bases spanning the gap. The germline V gene encodes CDR1 PRHDT and CDR2 FYEKMQ (reference sequence). The CDR3 DNA sequence: TGTGCCAGCAGCCTACACTTACCGGCAAATGAGCAGTTCTTC. Its translation: CASSLHLPANEQFF.

This clonotype was seen ten or more times. The chain links TRBV2 to TRBJ2-5, with TRBD1 matching over 8 bases. The CDR3 totals 12 residues. The ends lost 6 bases at V and 5 bases at J; junction bases unmatched: 2. Germline lookup yields CDR1 SNHLY and CDR2 FYNNEI. CDR3 protein: CASRGQAETQYF. In DNA, the CDR3 is TGTGCCAGCAGGGGACAGGCGGAGACCCAGTACTTC.

This clonotype was found a few times. The rearrangement links TRBV28 to TRBJ1-1; D not resolved. In germline, CDR1 is MDHEN, CDR2 SYDVKM. This CDR3 is 13 amino acids long. Trimming pared 6 bases from V and 13 bases from J, leaving 21 bases between. The CDR3 is CASRWSALGRVFF. The CDR3 DNA sequence: TGTGCCAGCAGGTGGTCGGCTCTAGGAAGGGTTTTCTTT. Drawing the rest from reference TRBV28 and TRBJ1-1, the complete variable domain is DVKVTQSSRYLVKRTGEKVFLECVQDMDHENMFWYRQDPGLGLRLIYFSYDVKMKEKGDIPEGYSVSREKKERFSLILESASTNQTSMYLCASRWSALGRVFFGQGTRLTVV.

V gene TRBV20-1 combines with J gene TRBJ1-5, with 9 bases aligning to TRBD1. Germline V lookup: CDR1 DFQATT, CDR2 SNEGSKA (reference sequence). There are 16 residues in the CDR3. J lost 1 base, V lost 6 bases, and 10 bases had no gene match. As DNA, the CDR3 is TGCAGTGCCCAACAAGGACAGGGGCGAAGCAATCAGCCCCAGCATTTT. Translated: CSAQQGQGRSNQPQHF.

This clonotype has at least ten counts. The chain couples TRBV3-1 to TRBJ1-1, with TRBD1 matching over 7 bases. The ends lost 4 bases at V and 3 bases at J; junction bases unmatched: 8. CDR3 length: 15 residues. Looked up from germline, CDR1 is LGHDT and CDR2 is YNNKEL (reference sequence). The CDR3 nucleotides read TGTGCCAGCAGCCCGGGAGGGGGCTTTTACACTGAAGCTTTCTTT. This translates into CASSPGGGFYTEAFF.